This TCR beta chain was documented in a study of human T cells and chemical hapten exposure. Using its own MiXCR run on the RACE reads, TCRdb lists one record per CDR3 protein. Of about 130,000 distinct CDR3 sequences listed, around 8.3% were seen once; the top ten hold 1.5% to 2%. For this clonotype: This may stem from a read error, because a much larger clone lies one nucleotide away.

CDR1 PRHDT and CDR2 FYEKMQ come from the germline V gene (reference sequence). The CDR3 runs to 13 residues. V was pared by 3 bases and J by 6 bases, with 2 bases of the junction left unmatched. Time point described: healthy volunteer bleed at 2 weeks. Extraction of total RNA was performed on unfractionated whole blood. Sequencing used whole blood. The chain couples TRBV13 to TRBJ1-1, with 9 bases aligning to TRBD1. This receptor was taken from a male donor in good health. Some clones in this sample may be carry-over from other donors' samples. Written as DNA, the CDR3 is TGTGCCAGCAGCTTTACAGGGGGCTCTGAAGCTTTCTTT. Amino acid sequence: CASSFTGGSEAFF.